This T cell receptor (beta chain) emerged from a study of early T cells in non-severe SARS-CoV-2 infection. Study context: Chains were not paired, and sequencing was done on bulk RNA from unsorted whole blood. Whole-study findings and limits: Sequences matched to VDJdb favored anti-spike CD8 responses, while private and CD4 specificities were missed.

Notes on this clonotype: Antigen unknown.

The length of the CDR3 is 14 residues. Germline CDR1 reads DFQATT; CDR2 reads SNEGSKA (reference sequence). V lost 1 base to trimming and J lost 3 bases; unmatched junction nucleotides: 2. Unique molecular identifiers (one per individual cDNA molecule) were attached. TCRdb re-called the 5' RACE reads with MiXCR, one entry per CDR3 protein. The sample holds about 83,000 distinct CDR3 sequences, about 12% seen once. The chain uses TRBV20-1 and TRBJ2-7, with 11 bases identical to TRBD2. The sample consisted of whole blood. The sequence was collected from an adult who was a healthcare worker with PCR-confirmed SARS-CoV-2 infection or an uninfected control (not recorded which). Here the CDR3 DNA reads TGCAGTGCTAGAGGACTAGCGGGAATCTACGAGCAGTACTTC. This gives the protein CSARGLAGIYEQYF.